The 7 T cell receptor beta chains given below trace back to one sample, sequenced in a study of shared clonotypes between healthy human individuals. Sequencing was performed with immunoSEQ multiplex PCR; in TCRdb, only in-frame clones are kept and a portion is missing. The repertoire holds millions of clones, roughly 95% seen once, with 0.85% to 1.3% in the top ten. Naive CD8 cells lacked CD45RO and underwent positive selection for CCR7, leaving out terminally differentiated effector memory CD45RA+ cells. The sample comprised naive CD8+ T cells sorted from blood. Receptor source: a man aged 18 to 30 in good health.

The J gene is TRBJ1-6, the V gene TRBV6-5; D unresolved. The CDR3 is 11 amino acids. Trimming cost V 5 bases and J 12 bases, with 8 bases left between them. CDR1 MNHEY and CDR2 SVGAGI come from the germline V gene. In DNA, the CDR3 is TGTGCCAGCAGTGCCGGGCTACCCCTCCACTTT. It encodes CASSAGLPLHF.

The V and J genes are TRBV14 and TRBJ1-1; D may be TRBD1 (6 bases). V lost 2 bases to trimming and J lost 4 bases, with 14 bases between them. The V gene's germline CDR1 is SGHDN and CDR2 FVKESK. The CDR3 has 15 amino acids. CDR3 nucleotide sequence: TGTGCCAGCAGCCAACTCGAGGCAGGGGTCACTGAAGCTTTCTTT. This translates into CASSQLEAGVTEAFF.

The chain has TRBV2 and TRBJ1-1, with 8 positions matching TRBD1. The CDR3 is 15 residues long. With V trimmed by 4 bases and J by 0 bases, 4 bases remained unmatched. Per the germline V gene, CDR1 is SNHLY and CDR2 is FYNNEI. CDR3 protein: CASSGQGPMNTEAFF. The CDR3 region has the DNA TGTGCCAGCAGTGGACAGGGGCCCATGAACACTGAAGCTTTCTTT.

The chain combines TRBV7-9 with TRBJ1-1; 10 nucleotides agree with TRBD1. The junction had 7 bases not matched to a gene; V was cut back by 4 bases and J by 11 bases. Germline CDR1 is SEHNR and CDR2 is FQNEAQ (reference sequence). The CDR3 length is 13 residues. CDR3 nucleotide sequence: TGTGCCAGCAGCTCCGGGACAGGGGTTGGGGCTTTCTTT. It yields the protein CASSSGTGVGAFF.

The CDR3, as DNA: TGTGCCACCAGCAGAAACGCACTGGAGTACAATGAGCAGTTCTTC. This encodes CATSRNALEYNEQFF. The V and J genes are TRBV15 and TRBJ2-1; unclear D gene. The V end lost 2 bases, the J end lost 4 bases, and 12 bases lay between the germline ends. The germline CDR1 and CDR2 sequences are LNHNV and YYDKDF (reference sequence). The CDR3 extends over 15 amino acids.

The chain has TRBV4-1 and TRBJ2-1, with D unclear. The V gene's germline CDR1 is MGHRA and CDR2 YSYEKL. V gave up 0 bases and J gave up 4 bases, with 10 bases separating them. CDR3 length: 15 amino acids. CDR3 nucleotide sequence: TGCGCCAGCAGCCAAGAGGGCCAGCATTACAATGAGCAGTTCTTC. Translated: CASSQEGQHYNEQFF.

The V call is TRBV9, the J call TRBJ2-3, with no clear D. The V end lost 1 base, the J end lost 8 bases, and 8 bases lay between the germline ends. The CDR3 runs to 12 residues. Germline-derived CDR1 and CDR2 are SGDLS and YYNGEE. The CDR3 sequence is CASSVNQGTQYF. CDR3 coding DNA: TGTGCCAGCAGCGTAAACCAAGGTACGCAGTATTTT.